The 21 T cell receptor beta chains presented below share a single source sample, sequenced in a study of cytomegalovirus exposure and HLA in healthy donors. This PCR relied on a set of 60 Vbeta primers and 13 Jbeta primers. Profiled with immunoSEQ multiplex PCR; TCRdb holds only in-frame clones, not every one. The sample carries about 130,000 clones, around 84% recorded once. The sequencing input was PBMCs. The receptors stem from a man in his forties or fifties in good health and CMV-seronegative.

This chain joins TRBV7-6 and TRBJ1-5; 7 bases line up with TRBD1. The CDR3 is made up of 15 amino acids. The V segment lost 5 bases and the J segment 5 bases; nucleotides outside the gene matches: 9. In germline, CDR1 is SGHVS, CDR2 FNYEAQ. CDR3 loop: CASSQEEGAYQPQHF. DNA of the CDR3: TGTGCCAGCAGCCAAGAGGAGGGGGCATATCAGCCCCAGCATTTT.

This clone has just a few counts. The gene calls are TRBV5-1 and TRBJ1-1, with D possibly matching TRBD1 (5 bases). Germline V gives CDR1 SGHRS, CDR2 YFSETQ. The CDR3 contains 17 residues. Trimming took off 2 bases at V and 0 bases at J, with 17 bases between the two ends. CDR3 amino acids: CASSFWGENHMNTEAFF. Written as DNA, the CDR3 is TGCGCCAGCAGCTTTTGGGGCGAGAACCACATGAACACTGAAGCTTTCTTT.

This chain links TRBV7-8 with TRBJ2-7, with TRBD1 matching 9 bases. The CDR3 is 14 amino acids. The V gene end was trimmed by 5 bases and the J gene end by 12 bases; junction bases not matched to a gene: 14. The germline gives CDR1 SGHVS, CDR2 FQNEAQ. This CDR3 is CASSSRDRVFSRYF. The CDR3 DNA reads as TGTGCCAGCAGCAGCCGGGACAGGGTCTTTTCTCGGTACTTC.

This chain joins TRBV9 and TRBJ2-7, with 8 positions matching TRBD2. J lost 2 bases, V lost 4 bases, and 8 bases had no gene match. The germline gives CDR1 SGDLS, CDR2 YYNGEE. This CDR3 is built from 15 residues. In DNA, the CDR3 is TGTGCCAGCAGCTTACTAAGACTAGCGCCCTACGAGCAGTACTTC. Residues: CASSLLRLAPYEQYF.

J is TRBJ2-5 and V is TRBV10-3; D possibly corresponds to TRBD1 (5 bases). Germline V gene sequence: CDR1 ENHRY, CDR2 SYGVKD. Deletions cut 10 bases from V and 1 base from J, with 7 bases between. The CDR3 length is 11 residues. The CDR3 DNA reads TGTGCCACCCAGGGCCAAGAGACCCAGTACTTC. Translation gives CATQGQETQYF.

This chain joins TRBV7-2 and TRBJ2-5, with 8 bases lining up with TRBD2. Germline V gene lookup returns CDR1 SGHTA and CDR2 FQGNSA. V was clipped by 6 bases and J by 5 bases; unmatched bases: 8. The CDR3 is 14 residues long. CDR3 region: CASSRGGAGETQYF. CDR3 DNA: TGTGCCAGCAGTCGGGGGGGGGCGGGGGAGACCCAGTACTTC.

This sequence joins TRBV29-1 and TRBJ1-1; TRBD1 matches 9 bases. This CDR3 contains 13 residues. From germline, CDR1 is SQVTM and CDR2 ANQGSEA. Trimming took 0 bases from V and 5 from J; bases not matched to a gene: 1. CDR3 DNA: TGCAGCGTTGAAGAGGGACAGGGTACTGAAGCTTTCTTT. It specifies CSVEEGQGTEAFF. The full variable domain, its missing parts supplied by reference TRBV29-1 and TRBJ1-1, is SAVISQKPSRDICQRGTSLTIQCQVDSQVTMMFWYRQQPGQSLTLIATANQGSEATYESGFVIDKFPISRPNLTFSTLTVSNMSPEDSSIYLCSVEEGQGTEAFFGQGTRLTVV.

V is TRBV15 and J is TRBJ1-5; D call uncertain. With 3 bases removed from V and 2 bases from J, the gap between germline ends came to 14 bases. This CDR3 is 16 amino acids long. From germline, CDR1 is LNHNV and CDR2 YYDKDF (reference sequence). Here the CDR3 DNA reads TGTGCCACCAGCAGGTGGGTGACTTCGGGCAATCAGCCCCAGCATTTT. Translated, it gives CATSRWVTSGNQPQHF. Together with reference TRBV15 and TRBJ1-5, the CDR3 gives the full variable domain: DAMVIQNPRYQVTQFGKPVTLSCSQTLNHNVMYWYQQKSSQAPKLLFHYYDKDFNNEADTPDNFQSRRPNTSFCFLDIRSPGLGDTAMYLCATSRWVTSGNQPQHFGDGTRLSIL.

The rearrangement uses TRBV4-3 and TRBJ2-3, with TRBD1 identical over 8 bases. The CDR3 consists of 16 residues. After removal of 4 bases from V and 4 bases from J, the junction contained 10 bases not matched to a gene. Per the germline V gene, CDR1 is LGHNA and CDR2 is YSLEER. The DNA for the CDR3 is TGCGCCAGCAGCCGACAAGCAGGGGGCGGCGCAGATACGCAGTATTTT. Translating gives CASSRQAGGGADTQYF.

The CDR3 DNA is TGCGCCAGCTACGGGACAGGGAGGTATGGCTACACCTTC. Its protein product is CASYGTGRYGYTF. The rearrangement uses TRBV10-2 and TRBJ1-2; TRBD1 agrees at 9 bases. Germline-derived CDR1 and CDR2 are WSHSY and SAAADI. The CDR3 extends over 13 amino acids. V lost 8 bases, J lost 5 bases, and 6 bases stayed unmatched.

This clone was counted a few times. The CDR3 sequence is CASNGGETQYF. The CDR3 nucleotides are TGTGCCAGCAACGGCGGCGAGACCCAGTACTTC. V is TRBV6-5 and J is TRBJ2-5, with unresolved D. Germline V gene data show CDR1 as MNHEY and CDR2 as SVGAGI. This CDR3 is built from 11 residues. V lost 7 bases and J 5 bases, leaving 8 bases between the germline ends.

The rearrangement joins TRBV11-3 to TRBJ1-1; 9 bases map to TRBD1. Trimming took 5 bases from V and 1 from J; bases not matched to a gene: 11. CDR3 length: 17 residues. Germline-derived CDR1 and CDR2 are SGHNT and YENEEA. The CDR3 loop is CASSPTGTGMTNTEAFF. CDR3 in DNA: TGTGCCAGCAGCCCTACCGGGACAGGGATGACGAACACTGAAGCTTTCTTT.

This sequence joins TRBV5-4 and TRBJ2-2, with a possible D match to TRBD2 (5 bases). The CDR3 consists of 14 residues. Germline values: CDR1 SGHNT, CDR2 YYREEE (reference sequence). Deletions cut 0 bases from V and 6 bases from J, with 9 bases between. In nucleotides, the CDR3 is TGTGCCAGCAGCTTGGTAGAGGGTTCCGGGGAGCTGTTTTTT. This codes for CASSLVEGSGELFF.

The chain recombines TRBV7-9 with TRBJ2-4; TRBD1 matches at 10 bases. Germline V lookup: CDR1 SEHNR, CDR2 FQNEAQ (reference sequence). This CDR3 comprises 15 residues. The V gene end was trimmed by 4 bases and the J gene end by 5 bases; junction bases not matched to a gene: 5. The CDR3 region has the DNA TGTGCCAGCAGCTCAACCGGGACAGGGGAAAACATTCAGTACTTC. Translating gives CASSSTGTGENIQYF.

The CDR3 DNA sequence: TGTGCCAGCAGTTTATCCGGGACAGGGGTGTCAGATACGCAGTATTTT. Translating gives CASSLSGTGVSDTQYF. The chain employs TRBV27 and TRBJ2-3, with 10 bases aligning to TRBD1. The V segment lost 0 bases and the J segment 4 bases; nucleotides outside the gene matches: 4. Germline-derived CDR1 and CDR2 are MNHEY and SMNVEV (reference sequence). The length of the CDR3 is 16 residues.

This clone was seen a handful of times. This chain connects TRBV29-1 to TRBJ2-5; 8 bases map to TRBD1. The CDR3 runs to 16 residues. The germline CDR1 and CDR2 sequences are SQVTM and ANQGSEA. The junction had 16 bases not matched to a gene; V was cut back by 6 bases and J by 4 bases. CDR3 residues: CSVEGQVMGSGETQYF. The DNA for the CDR3 is TGCAGCGTAGAGGGACAGGTTATGGGTTCGGGAGAGACCCAGTACTTC.

The chain employs TRBV7-9 and TRBJ1-1; D remains ambiguous. V shed 5 bases and J shed 5 bases, with 12 bases lying between them. This CDR3 comprises 13 residues. Germline values: CDR1 SEHNR, CDR2 FQNEAQ (reference sequence). CDR3 nucleotides: TGTGCCAGCAGCCACCGTTCGGGGACTGAAGCTTTCTTT. The encoded protein is CASSHRSGTEAFF. The variable domain in full, completed from reference TRBV7-9 and TRBJ1-1, reads DTGVSQNPRHKITKRGQNVTFRCDPISEHNRLYWYRQTLGQGPEFLTYFQNEAQLEKSRLLSDRFSAERPKGSFSTLEIQRTEQGDSAMYLCASSHRSGTEAFFGQGTRLTVV.

This clone showed up just once. This sequence joins TRBV5-6 and TRBJ1-1; 7 positions agree with TRBD1. The CDR3 is 15 residues long. Trimming cost V 2 bases and J 2 bases; bases outside gene matches: 6. Germline V gene data show CDR1 as SGHDT and CDR2 as YYEEEE. Written as DNA, the CDR3 is TGTGCCAGCAGCTTCACAGGGGTCATTAACACTGAAGCTTTCTTT. Translation: CASSFTGVINTEAFF. Full variable domain (rest looked up from reference TRBV5-6 and TRBJ1-1): DAGVTQSPTHLIKTRGQQVTLRCSPKSGHDTVSWYQQALGQGPQFIFQYYEEEERQRGNFPDRFSGHQFPNYSSELNVNALLLGDSALYLCASSFTGVINTEAFFGQGTRLTVV.

This sequence joins TRBV4-2 and TRBJ2-5; 9 bases map to TRBD2. After removal of 1 base from V and 4 bases from J, the junction contained 7 bases not matched to a gene. Germline V gene sequence: CDR1 LGHNA, CDR2 YNFKEQ. The CDR3 loop spans 16 amino acids. DNA for the CDR3: TGTGCCAGCAGCCAAGTTGGCGGGGGGGCCGTAGAGACCCAGTACTTC. It specifies CASSQVGGGAVETQYF.

A single count supports this clone. V gene TRBV6-5 combines with J gene TRBJ2-1; D is undetermined. Germline V gene data show CDR1 as MNHEY and CDR2 as SVGAGI. CDR3 length: 13 residues. Between the trimmed V and J ends, which lost 6 bases and 10 bases, there was a span of 16 bases. The CDR3 reads CASRYHIDSEQFF. As DNA, the CDR3 is TGTGCCAGCAGATATCACATTGACTCGGAGCAGTTCTTC.

The rearrangement links TRBV5-1 to TRBJ2-1; 11 positions match TRBD1. Germline lookup yields CDR1 SGHRS and CDR2 YFSETQ. CDR3 size: 17 residues. V dropped 0 bases and J dropped 7; count of bases not matched to a gene: 9. DNA of the CDR3: TGCGCCAGCAGCTTGGCGGTTTACGGGACAGGGGGGAATGAGCAGTTCTTC. Translating it yields CASSLAVYGTGGNEQFF. The whole variable domain, filled in from reference TRBV5-1 and TRBJ2-1, reads KAGVTQTPRYLIKTRGQQVTLSCSPISGHRSVSWYQQTPGQGLQFLFEYFSETQRNKGNFPGRFSGRQFSNSRSEMNVSTLELGDSALYLCASSLAVYGTGGNEQFFGPGTRLTVL.